The present TCR beta chain was sequenced within a study of identical twins. CDR1 and CDR2 from the germline V gene are MNHEY and SVGEGT. The CDR3 consists of 13 residues. V dropped 2 bases and J dropped 3; count of bases not matched to a gene: 1. This clonotype was seen many times. TCRdb passed the 5' RACE reads through MiXCR, listing each CDR3 protein once. The sample comprises 1.5 million or so distinct CDR3 sequences, more than 30% of which are singletons, and over 0.25% rests with the top ten. This chain uses TRBV6-2 or TRBV6-3 with TRBJ2-7; 7 bases match TRBD1. The receptor comes from a newborn girl in good health. The sample was cord blood. The DNA of the CDR3 is TGTGCCAGCAGTTACGGGACAGTCTACGAGCAGTACTTC. It specifies CASSYGTVYEQYF.